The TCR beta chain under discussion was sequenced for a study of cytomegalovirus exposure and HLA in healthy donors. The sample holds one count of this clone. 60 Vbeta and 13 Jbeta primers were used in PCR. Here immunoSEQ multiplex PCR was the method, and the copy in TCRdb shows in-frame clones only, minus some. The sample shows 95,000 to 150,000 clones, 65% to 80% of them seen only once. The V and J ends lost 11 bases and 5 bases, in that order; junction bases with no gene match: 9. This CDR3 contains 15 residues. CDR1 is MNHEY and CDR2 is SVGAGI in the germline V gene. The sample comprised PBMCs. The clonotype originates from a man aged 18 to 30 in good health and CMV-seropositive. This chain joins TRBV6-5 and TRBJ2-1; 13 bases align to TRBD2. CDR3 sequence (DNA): TGTGCCTCACACAAGACTAGCGGGGGGAACAATGAGCAGTTCTTC. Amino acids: CASHKTSGGNNEQFF.